This TCR beta chain was identified in a study of OX40 agonist ivuxolimab in advanced cancers. The wider study: Patients treated during dose escalation were battling hepatocellular carcinoma, melanoma, renal cell or head and neck cancer.

Assay: immunoSEQ multiplex PCR; the TCRdb copy retains only in-frame clones and omits some. The table lists approximately 90,000 clones, 89% of them singletons. Broader study findings: In the expanded peripheral T cells, antigen specificity was never determined. Circulating CD4+ and CD8+ T cells showed clonal expansion by week 6 at 0.1 to 3.0 mg/kg.

V lost 3 bases to trimming and J lost 3 bases; unmatched junction nucleotides: 7. This CDR3 is 16 amino acids long. Looked up from germline, CDR1 is LGHNT and CDR2 is FRNRAP. Worth noting for this clone: Its antigen is not identified.

The chain uses TRBV12-5 and TRBJ1-5, with 8 bases that match TRBD1. Specimen: CD4+ or CD8+ T cells sorted from blood, collected in a trial of the OX40 agonist ivuxolimab. The clonotype was recovered from an adult with an advanced solid tumor such as melanoma, head and neck, liver or kidney cancer. CDR3 sequence reads: CASGLVTGAINQPQHF. DNA for the CDR3: TGTGCTAGTGGTTTAGTGACAGGGGCTATCAATCAGCCCCAGCATTTT.